What follows is one T cell receptor beta chain and its context. CDR3 length: 16 amino acids. CDR1 SGHAT and CDR2 FQNNGV come from the germline V gene. V lost 1 base to trimming and J lost 1 base, with 13 bases between them. Participants had their cohort set by participant-reported clinical history. This sample is part of a study of blood T cell repertoires in COVID-19. Using immunoSEQ multiplex PCR, the repertoire was profiled, and TCRdb retains in-frame clones only, with some absent. The table records around 390,000 clones, roughly 89% of them present only once. V usage is TRBV11-2 and J usage is TRBJ1-1; possible D gene TRBD1, 5 bases. The sequence came from a woman aged 45-60 years who had recovered from COVID-19. The sample taken for sequencing was PBMCs or T cells enriched from blood (not recorded which). CDR3 protein: CASSLGGRVTNTEAFF. For the CDR3, the DNA is TGTGCCAGCAGCTTAGGCGGCAGGGTAACGAACACTGAAGCTTTCTTT. Looking up the rest from reference TRBV11-2 and TRBJ1-1 gives the full variable domain: EAGVAQSPRYKIIEKRQSVAFWCNPISGHATLYWYQQILGQGPKLLIQFQNNGVVDDSQLPKDRFSAERLKGVDSTLKIQPAKLEDSAVYLCASSLGGRVTNTEAFFGQGTRLTVV.